Included here is one TCR beta chain sequence, with context. Its target is unknown. This sample stems from a study of cytomegalovirus exposure and HLA in healthy donors. Overall study: The 95 to 150 validation repertoires were produced on the same platform as the 670 or so repertoires of the first cohort. This was reported in a later analysis.

The study, taken as a whole, reports: The study listed under 200 cytomegalovirus-associated TCR beta chains. Researchers reported that a few CMV-associated chains were confirmed in vitro as CMV antigen-specific.

Germline V gene lookup returns CDR1 SGHDT and CDR2 YYEEEE. V was trimmed by 3 bases and J by 1 base, leaving 16 bases between them. The CDR3 contains 16 residues. The method was immunoSEQ multiplex PCR; TCRdb's version includes in-frame clones alone and lacks a portion of them. Among 82,000 or so clones listed, 85% to 95% were seen once. This sequence originates from a woman younger than 35 in good health and CMV-seronegative. Sequencing was performed on PBMCs. This chain links TRBV5-6 with TRBJ1-2, with a possible D match to TRBD1 (5 bases). The CDR3 region has the DNA TGTGCCAGCAGCTCGCCGGGGCGGGACGGTAACTATGGCTACACCTTC. This codes for CASSSPGRDGNYGYTF.